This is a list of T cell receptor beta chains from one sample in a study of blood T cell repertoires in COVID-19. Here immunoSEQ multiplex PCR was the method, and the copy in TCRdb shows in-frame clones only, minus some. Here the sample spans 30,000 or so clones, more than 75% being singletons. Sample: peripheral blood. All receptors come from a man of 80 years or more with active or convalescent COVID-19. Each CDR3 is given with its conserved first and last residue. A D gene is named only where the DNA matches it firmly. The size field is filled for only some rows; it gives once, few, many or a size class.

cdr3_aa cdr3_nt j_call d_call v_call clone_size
CASSSGLAGGHNEQFF TGCGCCAGCAGCTCGGGACTAGCGGGAGGGCACAATGAGCAGTTCTTC TRBJ2-1 TRBD2 TRBV5-1 -
CASSPLLAGNTGELFF TGTGCCAGCTCACCCCTACTAGCGGGTAACACCGGGGAGCTGTTTTTT TRBJ2-2 TRBD2 TRBV18 -
CASSRTANQPQHF TGTGCCAGCAGCCGGACAGCGAATCAGCCCCAGCATTTT TRBJ1-5 - TRBV5-6 -
CAIQRGANEKLFF TGTGCCATCCAGCGGGGGGCTAATGAAAAACTGTTTTTT TRBJ1-4 - TRBV6-5 -
CASSLGAGALPYEQYF TGTGCCAGCAGTTTGGGCGCAGGGGCACTTCCCTACGAGCAGTACTTC TRBJ2-7 - TRBV28 -
CASSDSPGKETQYF TGTGCCAGCAGTGATTCCCCAGGGAAAGAGACCCAGTACTTC TRBJ2-5 - TRBV2 -
CASSQDRRPGQVYGYTF TGTGCCAGCAGCCAAGATAGAAGACCGGGACAGGTTTATGGCTACACCTTC TRBJ1-2 TRBD1 TRBV3-1/TRBV3-2 -
CASKAGVGYNEQFF TGTGCCAGCAAAGCGGGAGTGGGCTACAATGAGCAGTTCTTC TRBJ2-1 TRBD2 TRBV6-5 -
CASSLRLAGETQYF TGTGCCAGCAGCCTACGACTAGCGGGGGAGACCCAGTACTTC TRBJ2-5 TRBD2 TRBV7-2 -
CAISESSGEAFF TGTGCCATCAGTGAGTCTTCGGGAGAGGCGTTCTTC TRBJ2-1 - TRBV10-3 -
CASSPPNRGDTEAFF TGTGCCAGCTCACCACCCAACAGGGGGGACACTGAAGCTTTCTTT TRBJ1-1 TRBD1 TRBV18 -
CASSQVGTTYGYTF TGTGCCAGCAGCCAAGTCGGGACAACCTATGGCTACACCTTC TRBJ1-2 - TRBV4-2 -
CASSQPSGYEQYF TGTGCCAGCAGCCAACCTTCGGGGTACGAGCAGTACTTC TRBJ2-7 - TRBV12-3/TRBV12-4 -
CASSALGYGYTF TGTGCCAGCAGCGCACTAGGGTATGGCTACACCTTC TRBJ1-2 - TRBV9 -
CASSYSRQGGRRSLPNTEAFF TGTGCCAGCAGTTACTCGAGACAGGGTGGACGGAGGAGTTTGCCCAACACTGAAGCTTTCTTT TRBJ1-1 TRBD1 TRBV6-7 few
CASSFGGSSGNTIYF TGTGCCAGCAGCTTTGGCGGGAGCTCTGGAAACACCATATATTTT TRBJ1-3 - TRBV5-4 -
CASSLGGDRAKQFF TGTGCCAGCAGCTTAGGGGGGGACAGGGCCAAGCAGTTCTTC TRBJ2-1 TRBD1 TRBV11-3 -
CASSPGLAGGAYEQYF TGTGCCAGCAGCCCAGGACTAGCGGGAGGGGCCTACGAGCAGTACTTC TRBJ2-7 TRBD2 TRBV7-9 -
CASSPVRGSGDTQYF TGCGCCAGCAGCCCAGTCCGGGGTTCGGGAGATACGCAGTATTTT TRBJ2-3 - TRBV4-1 few
CASSQTSGRVRTDTQYF TGTGCCAGCAGCCAAACTAGCGGGAGGGTCAGGACAGATACGCAGTATTTT TRBJ2-3 TRBD2 TRBV13 -
CASSLRDRGLYEQYF TGCGCCAGCAGCTTGCGTGACAGGGGGCTATACGAGCAGTACTTC TRBJ2-7 TRBD1 TRBV5-1 -
CASSYSPITYNEQFF TGTGCCAGCAGTTACTCGCCTATTACCTACAATGAGCAGTTCTTC TRBJ2-1 - TRBV6-5 -
CASSPGTGGAPSNQPQHF TGTGCCAGCAGCCCCGGGACAGGGGGCGCCCCGAGCAATCAGCCCCAGCATTTT TRBJ1-5 TRBD1 TRBV28 -
CASSYSRAGVIEQYF TGTGCCAGCAGTTACTCTCGAGCGGGAGTCATCGAGCAGTACTTC TRBJ2-7 TRBD2 TRBV6-6 few
CAYDPQGANEKLFF TGTGCCTACGACCCCCAGGGGGCAAATGAAAAACTGTTTTTT TRBJ1-4 TRBD1 TRBV30 -
CASSQGGYGYTF TGTGCCAGCAGCCAAGGAGGCTATGGCTACACCTTC TRBJ1-2 - TRBV14 -
CASSYTRSYGYTF TGTGCCAGCAGTTATACGCGATCCTATGGCTACACCTTC TRBJ1-2 - TRBV28 -
CASSPRDGGWSGYTF TGTGCCAGCAGCCCCCGGGATGGGGGCTGGTCGGGCTACACCTTC TRBJ1-2 - TRBV7-6 -
CASSYGQFYEQYF TGTGCCAGCAGTTACGGGCAGTTCTACGAGCAGTACTTC TRBJ2-7 - TRBV6-5 -
CASSLQLTGVGEQFF TGTGCCAGCAGCTTACAGCTGACGGGAGTCGGGGAGCAGTTCTTC TRBJ2-1 - TRBV7-6 -
CASSLSGETQYF TGTGCCAGCTCGCTCTCGGGGGAGACCCAGTACTTC TRBJ2-5 - TRBV28 -
CASRIQENTEAFF TGTGCCAGCAGGATACAGGAGAACACTGAAGCTTTCTTT TRBJ1-1 - TRBV6-5 -
CASSPRSRSPLHF TGTGCCAGCAGCCCTAGAAGTCGATCACCCCTCCACTTT TRBJ1-6 - TRBV5-6 -
CASSQYPQGPSSGANVLTF TGCGCCAGCAGTCAATACCCACAGGGACCAAGCTCTGGGGCCAACGTCCTGACTTTC TRBJ2-6 - TRBV23-1 -
CASSRGGTYIQYF TGTGCCAGCAGTCGCGGAGGGACTTACATTCAGTACTTC TRBJ2-4 - TRBV12-3/TRBV12-4 -
CASSKSASGNLYEQYF TGTGCCAGTAGTAAATCGGCTAGCGGCAACCTCTACGAGCAGTACTTC TRBJ2-7 TRBD2 TRBV19 -
CATSDPRLRQGANEKLFF TGTGCCACCAGTGATCCCCGACTCCGACAGGGCGCTAATGAAAAACTGTTTTTT TRBJ1-4 TRBD1 TRBV24-1 -